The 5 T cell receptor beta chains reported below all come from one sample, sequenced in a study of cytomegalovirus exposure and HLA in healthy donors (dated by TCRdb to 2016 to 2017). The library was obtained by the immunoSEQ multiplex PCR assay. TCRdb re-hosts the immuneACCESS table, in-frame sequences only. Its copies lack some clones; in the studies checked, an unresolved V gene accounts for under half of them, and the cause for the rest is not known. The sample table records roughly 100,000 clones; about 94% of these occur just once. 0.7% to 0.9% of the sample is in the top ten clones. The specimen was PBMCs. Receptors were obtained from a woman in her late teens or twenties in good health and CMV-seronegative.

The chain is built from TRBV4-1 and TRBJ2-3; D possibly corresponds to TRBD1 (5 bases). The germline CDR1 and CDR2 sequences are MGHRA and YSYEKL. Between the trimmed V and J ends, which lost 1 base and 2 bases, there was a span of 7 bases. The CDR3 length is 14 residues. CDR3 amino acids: CASSQGGATDTQYF. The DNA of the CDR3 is TGCGCCAGCAGCCAAGGGGGCGCCACAGATACGCAGTATTTT.

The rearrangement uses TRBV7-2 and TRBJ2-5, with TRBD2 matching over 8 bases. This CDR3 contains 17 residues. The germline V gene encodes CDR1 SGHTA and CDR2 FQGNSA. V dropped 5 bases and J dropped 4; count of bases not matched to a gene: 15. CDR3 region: CASSLFVGAGGGETQYF. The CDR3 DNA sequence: TGTGCCAGCAGCCTCTTCGTCGGCGCGGGGGGTGGAGAGACCCAGTACTTC.

CDR3 bases: TGTGCCAGCAATATTGAGCAGTTCTTC. Translating gives CASNIEQFF. The chain combines TRBV7-9 with TRBJ2-1; D is unclear. Germline lookup yields CDR1 SEHNR and CDR2 FQNEAQ (reference sequence). V lost 7 bases and J lost 9, with 4 bases in between. CDR3 length: 9 residues. The entire variable domain, with the rest obtained from reference TRBV7-9 and TRBJ2-1, is as follows: DTGVSQNPRHKITKRGQNVTFRCDPISEHNRLYWYRQTLGQGPEFLTYFQNEAQLEKSRLLSDRFSAERPKGSFSTLEIQRTEQGDSAMYLCASNIEQFFGPGTRLTVL.

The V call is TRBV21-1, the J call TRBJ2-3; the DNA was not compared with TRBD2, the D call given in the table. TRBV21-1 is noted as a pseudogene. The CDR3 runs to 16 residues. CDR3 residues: CARGSFGAGDLDTQYF. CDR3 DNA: TGTGCCAGGGGGAGTTTTGGAGCGGGTGACCTCGATACGCAGTATTTT.

The CDR3 DNA reads as TGTGCCAGCAGTTCTCCTAGTCCTGGGTTCAATGAGCAGTTCTTC. Encoded protein: CASSSPSPGFNEQFF. V and J are TRBV7-9 and TRBJ2-1, with D hard to call. V shed 6 bases and J shed 6 bases, with 18 bases lying between them. The length of the CDR3 is 15 residues. Germline V CDR1 and CDR2: SEHNR, FQNEAQ (reference sequence).